The entry below describes one T cell receptor (beta chain). CDR3 length: 12 amino acids. V lost 0 bases and J lost 2, with 0 bases in between. The assay was immunoSEQ multiplex PCR, and TCRdb's table has in-frame clones only and misses some. The sample yields more than 50,000 clones, around 90% seen once. This sample is part of a study of control samples from healthy donors and cancer patients. The specimen sequenced was blood. The J gene is TRBJ2-3, the V gene TRBV12-3 or TRBV12-4; no firm D call. The sequence was collected from a man over 45 in good health. CDR3 bases: TGTGCCAGCAGTTTAGCCACAGATACGCAGTATTTT. It encodes CASSLATDTQYF.